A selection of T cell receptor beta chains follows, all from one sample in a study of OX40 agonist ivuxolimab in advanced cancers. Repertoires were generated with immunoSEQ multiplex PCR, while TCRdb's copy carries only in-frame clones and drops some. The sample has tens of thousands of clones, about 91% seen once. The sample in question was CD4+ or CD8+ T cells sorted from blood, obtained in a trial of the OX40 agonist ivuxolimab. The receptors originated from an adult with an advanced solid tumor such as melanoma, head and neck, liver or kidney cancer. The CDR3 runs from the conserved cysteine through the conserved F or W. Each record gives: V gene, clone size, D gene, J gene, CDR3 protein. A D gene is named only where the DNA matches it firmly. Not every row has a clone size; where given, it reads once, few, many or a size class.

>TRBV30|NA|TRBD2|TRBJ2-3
CAWSTGLAGIRARTDTQYF
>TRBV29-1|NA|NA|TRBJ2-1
CSVEKGFGEQFF
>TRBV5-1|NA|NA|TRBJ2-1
CASSLGLNNEQFF
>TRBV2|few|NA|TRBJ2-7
CASSEAGEQYF
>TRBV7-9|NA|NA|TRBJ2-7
CASSRDTGSRQYF
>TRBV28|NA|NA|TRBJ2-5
CASSPSQQDRRETQYF
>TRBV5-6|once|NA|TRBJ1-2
CASSLDTAYGYTF
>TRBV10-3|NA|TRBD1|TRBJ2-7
CAISESQERQGTYEQYF
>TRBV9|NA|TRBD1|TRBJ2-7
CASSPQGVADYEQYF
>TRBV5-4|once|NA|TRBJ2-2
CASSGPSRKDTGELFF
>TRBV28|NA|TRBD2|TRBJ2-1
CASSLGTSGRVSHYNEQFF
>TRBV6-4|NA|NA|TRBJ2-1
CASSGVGSEQFF
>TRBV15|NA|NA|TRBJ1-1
CATSRDLNTEAFF
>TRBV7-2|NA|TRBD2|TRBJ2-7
CASSSASGSSGEQYF
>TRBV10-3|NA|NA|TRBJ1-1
CAIQGVNTEAFF
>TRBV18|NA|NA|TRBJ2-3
CASSFGDPSTDTQYF
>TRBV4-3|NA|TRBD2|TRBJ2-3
CASSPGLAGPGTQYF
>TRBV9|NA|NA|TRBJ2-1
CASSGQGGAGWGNEQFF
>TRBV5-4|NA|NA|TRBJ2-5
CASSSGRGAWETQYF
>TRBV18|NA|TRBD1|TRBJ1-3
CASSPQGTGAGNTIYF
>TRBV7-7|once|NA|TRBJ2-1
CASSLDIASYNEQFF
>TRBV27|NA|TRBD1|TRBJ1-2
CASSNRDSGGYTF
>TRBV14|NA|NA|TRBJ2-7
CASSQDRPRRYEQYF
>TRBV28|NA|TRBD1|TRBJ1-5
CASRSGQVRQPQHF
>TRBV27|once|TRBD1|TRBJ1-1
CASRWDRGGEAFF
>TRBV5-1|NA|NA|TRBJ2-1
CASSDGSSYNEQFF
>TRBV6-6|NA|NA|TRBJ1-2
CASSSQGFLYGYTF
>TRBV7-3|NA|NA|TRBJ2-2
CASSHNTGELFF
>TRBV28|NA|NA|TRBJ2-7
CASTPPSSYEQYF
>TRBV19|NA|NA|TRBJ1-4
CASSILPDGAEKLFF
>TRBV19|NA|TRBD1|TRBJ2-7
CASSIGQAPYEQYF
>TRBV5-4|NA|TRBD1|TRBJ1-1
CASSFQGARSTEAFF
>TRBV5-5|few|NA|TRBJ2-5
CASSPSTGPQETQYF
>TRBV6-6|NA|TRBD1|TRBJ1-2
CASSFDRGNYGYTF
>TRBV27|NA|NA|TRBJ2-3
CASSLLGPGAGRTDTQYF
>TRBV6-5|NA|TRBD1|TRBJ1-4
CASSYSGTVNEKLFF
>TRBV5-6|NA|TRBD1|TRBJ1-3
CASSPGTGGNTIYF
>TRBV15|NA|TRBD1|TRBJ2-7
CATSARDSPYEQYF
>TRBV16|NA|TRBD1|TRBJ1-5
CASSQTGSYQPQHF
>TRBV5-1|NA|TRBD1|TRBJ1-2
CASSPGGQGAFGYTF
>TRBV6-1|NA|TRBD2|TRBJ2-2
CASSGTSGRVFSTGELFF
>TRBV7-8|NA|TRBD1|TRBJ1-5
CASSLRGTEIYSNQPQHF
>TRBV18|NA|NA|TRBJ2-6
CASSPGHSGANVLTF
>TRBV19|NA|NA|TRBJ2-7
CASRDKGVYEQYF
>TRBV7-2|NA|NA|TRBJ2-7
CASSLGTGEQYF
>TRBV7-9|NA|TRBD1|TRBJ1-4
CASSPGGREKLFF
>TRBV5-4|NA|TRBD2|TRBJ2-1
CASSSQAGEGNEQFF
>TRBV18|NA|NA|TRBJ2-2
CASSPRHRGVGTGELFF
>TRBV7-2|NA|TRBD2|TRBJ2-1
CASSLGLAAYNEQFF
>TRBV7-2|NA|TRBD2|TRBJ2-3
CASSRLAGAGDTQYF
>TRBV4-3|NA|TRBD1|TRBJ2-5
CASSALRTGGETQYF
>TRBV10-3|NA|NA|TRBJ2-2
CAISRQEQGNTGELFF
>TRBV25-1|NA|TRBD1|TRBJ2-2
CATTGVGTGELFF
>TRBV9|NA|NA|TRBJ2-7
CASSPRGQGAYEQYF
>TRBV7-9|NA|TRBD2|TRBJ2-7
CASSLLGLAGSYEQYF
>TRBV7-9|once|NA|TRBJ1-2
CASSLAWENYGYTF
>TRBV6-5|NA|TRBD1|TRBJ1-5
CASRPTGGGIQPQHF
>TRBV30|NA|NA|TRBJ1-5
CAWLISRRIGYSNQPQHF
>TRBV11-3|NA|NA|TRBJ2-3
CASSLGGSTDTQYF